This note documents a single T cell receptor beta chain sequence. Antigen: not known. Unique molecular identifiers tagged the TCRbeta library. Using its own MiXCR run on the PCR reads, TCRdb lists one record per CDR3 protein. The data contain about 600,000 distinct CDR3 sequences, 10% to 15% of them singletons. The sample comes from a study of T-cell reconstitution after alpha-beta-depleted transplantation in children. Study-wide results and limits: At around two months after transplant, the alpha-beta T cells were reportedly derived from several hundred expanded clones that came from non-depleted graft cells. T-cell counts and diversity were attributed mostly to newly produced T cells one year after transplant.

Germline CDR1 and CDR2: SEHNR and FQNEAQ (reference sequence). The CDR3 sequence is 13 residues long. The V end lost 1 base, the J end lost 4 bases, and 6 bases lay between the germline ends. The V call is TRBV7-9, the J call TRBJ2-3, with D uncertain. The sequence was obtained from a male patient between 5 and 17 years old who had a stem cell transplant for acute myeloid leukemia, so the T cells may come from the graft donor. The source was PBMCs, mostly from graft donor cells, collected 360 days after TCRalphabeta/CD19-depleted stem cell transplant. CDR3 amino acids: CASSLGSADTQYF. For the CDR3, the DNA is TGTGCCAGCAGCTTAGGGTCCGCAGATACGCAGTATTTT.